What follows are 9 T cell receptor beta chains derived from one specimen sequenced in a study of control samples from healthy donors and cancer patients. Profiling relied on immunoSEQ multiplex PCR, and the TCRdb table lists in-frame clones only, not all of them. Counted here are roughly 160,000 clones, roughly 94% occurring once; the ten biggest clones make up around 13%. Sequencing was carried out using PBMCs. These receptors were taken from a man between 60 and 75 years old with colorectal cancer.

V usage is TRBV7-9 and J usage is TRBJ1-1, with a possible D match to TRBD1 (6 bases). V was shortened by 1 base and J by 6 bases, with 15 bases between the two germline ends. Germline-derived CDR1 and CDR2 are SEHNR and FQNEAQ (reference sequence). This CDR3 spans 15 amino acids. The CDR3 DNA reads TGTGCCAGCAGCTTAGATATTAGGGCAGGGGCTGAAGCTTTCTTT. This encodes CASSLDIRAGAEAFF.

The V gene is TRBV7-9, the J gene TRBJ2-7; D remains ambiguous. This CDR3 is built from 12 residues. In germline, CDR1 is SEHNR, CDR2 FQNEAQ (reference sequence). V was clipped by 5 bases and J by 3 bases, with 8 bases between them. As DNA, the CDR3 is TGTGCCAGCAGCCCTCGAGGCTACGAGCAGTACTTC. Encoded protein: CASSPRGYEQYF.

This chain connects TRBV18 to TRBJ1-2; 11 bases align to TRBD1. In germline, CDR1 is KGHSH, CDR2 LQKENI. The trim removed 2 bases at V and 4 bases at J, leaving 6 bases unmatched. This CDR3 is built from 16 residues. CDR3 in amino acids: CASSPEGTGGTYGYTF. The CDR3 DNA is TGTGCCAGCTCACCAGAGGGGACAGGGGGGACCTATGGCTACACCTTC.

This clone showed up just once. For the CDR3, the DNA is TGTGCCATCAGTCGAACCGGGACAGGGGGCTACGAGCAGTACTTC. Translation: CAISRTGTGGYEQYF. The chain combines TRBV10-3 with TRBJ2-7; TRBD1 aligns across 11 bases. The CDR3 has 15 residues. Germline CDR1 ENHRY, CDR2 SYGVKD. The J segment lost 3 bases and the V segment lost 5 bases, leaving 6 bases of the junction unmatched.

The chain carries TRBV7-2 and TRBJ1-6, with D perhaps matching TRBD1 (5 bases). Germline values: CDR1 SGHTA, CDR2 FQGNSA. CDR3 length equals 17 residues. Between the trimmed V and J ends, which lost 7 bases and 3 bases, there was a span of 19 bases. The CDR3: CASTLKGNHYYNSPLHF. The CDR3 nucleotides read TGTGCCAGCACCCTTAAGGGGAATCACTACTATAATTCACCCCTCCACTTT.

CDR3 in DNA: TGTGCCAGTAGTACCCGGCAGGTGGAACAGCCCCAGCATTTT. It specifies CASSTRQVEQPQHF. The chain recombines TRBV19 with TRBJ1-5; no definite D call. This CDR3 is built from 14 residues. The V and J ends lost 4 bases and 7 bases respectively, with 14 bases between them. Germline assignment: CDR1 LNHDA and CDR2 SQIVND (reference sequence).

J is TRBJ2-2 and V is TRBV5-1, with D possibly being TRBD2 (6 bases). Germline CDR1 reads SGHRS; CDR2 reads YFSETQ. The V end lost 0 bases, the J end lost 4 bases, and 10 bases lay between the germline ends. The CDR3 is 15 residues long. CDR3 bases: TGCGCCAGCAGCTTGGAGTGGCGGGGCACCGGGGAGCTGTTTTTT. This translates into CASSLEWRGTGELFF.

This rearrangement joins TRBV7-2 to TRBJ2-1; weak D call: TRBD1 (6 bases). Germline lookup yields CDR1 SGHTA and CDR2 FQGNSA. V dropped 2 bases and J dropped 4 bases, with 12 bases sitting between them. CDR3 length: 15 residues. The CDR3 loop is CASSLRDIAYNEQFF. CDR3 DNA: TGTGCCAGCAGCTTACGGGACATAGCATACAATGAGCAGTTCTTC.

As regards this clone: It is unclear where the CDR3 begins or ends on the DNA, so no DNA is shown, and the CDR3 is as TCRdb lists it. The chain uses TRBV6-6 and TRBJ1-1; whether TRBD1, the table's D call, matches the DNA was not checked. Germline lookup yields CDR1 MNHNY and CDR2 SVGAGI (reference sequence). The CDR3 is 15 amino acids long, termini counted. The chain's CDR3 is CASSSSDRAHTEAFF.